The 20 T cell receptor beta chains reported below all come from one sample, sequenced in a study of cytomegalovirus exposure and HLA in healthy donors (dated by TCRdb to about 2017). Library preparation employed the immunoSEQ multiplex PCR assay. A mixture of 60 forward primers for TCR Vbeta segments and 13 reverse primers for TCR Jbeta segments was used in the multiplex PCR. TCRdb took this table from immuneACCESS and kept in-frame rearrangements with V and J called. Such tables lack part of the clones; where checked against another copy, unresolved V genes explain under half of the gap, and the rest is unexplained. The sample table holds 100,000 to 150,000 clones, of which just over 75% were seen once. The ten biggest clones cover roughly 1.9% of the sample. The sequenced material came from PBMCs. All receptors derive from a woman in her forties or fifties in good health and CMV-seronegative.

This chain connects TRBV2 to TRBJ2-1, with D uncertain. Trimming removed 2 bases at V and 6 bases at J, with 5 bases between. Germline lookup yields CDR1 SNHLY and CDR2 FYNNEI. This CDR3 comprises 12 residues. The CDR3 protein is CASSESFNEQFF. The CDR3 DNA reads as TGTGCCAGCAGTGAAAGCTTCAATGAGCAGTTCTTC. Variable domain in full (rest from reference TRBV2 and TRBJ2-1): EPEVTQTPSHQVTQMGQEVILRCVPISNHLYFYWYRQILGQKVEFLVSFYNNEISEKSEIFDDQFSVERPDGSNFTLKIRSTKLEDSAMYFCASSESFNEQFFGPGTRLTVL.

J is TRBJ1-4 and V is TRBV27; maybe TRBD1 (5 bases). The CDR3 length is 14 residues. Germline V gene lookup returns CDR1 MNHEY and CDR2 SMNVEV (reference sequence). V was clipped by 6 bases and J by 5 bases, with 13 bases between them. This CDR3 is CASSPRGGNEKLFF. CDR3 DNA sequence: TGTGCCAGCAGCCCAAGGGGCGGAAATGAAAAACTGTTTTTT. Drawing the rest from reference TRBV27 and TRBJ1-4, the complete variable domain is EAQVTQNPRYLITVTGKKLTVTCSQNMNHEYMSWYRQDPGLGLRQIYYSMNVEVTDKGDVPEGYKVSRKEKRNFPLILESPSPNQTSLYFCASSPRGGNEKLFFGSGTQLSVL.

The V gene is TRBV7-9, the J gene TRBJ2-3; 11 bases map to TRBD2. With 8 bases clipped from V and 2 bases from J, the junction kept 9 bases outside the gene matches. The CDR3 runs to 16 residues. Per the germline V gene, CDR1 is SEHNR and CDR2 is FQNEAQ (reference sequence). The CDR3 bases are TGTGCCAGCCCAATACTAGCGGGGGCCGTCACAGATACGCAGTATTTT. Protein product: CASPILAGAVTDTQYF.

The rearrangement links TRBV7-2 to TRBJ2-5; weak D call: TRBD2 (6 bases). The CDR3 runs 15 residues. Looked up from germline, CDR1 is SGHTA and CDR2 is FQGNSA. Between the trimmed V and J ends, which lost 4 bases and 1 base, there was a span of 13 bases. The CDR3 region is CASSSFNSGQETQYF. The CDR3 DNA reads as TGTGCCAGCAGCTCTTTCAATAGCGGCCAAGAGACCCAGTACTTC.

The J gene is TRBJ1-1, the V gene TRBV29-1, with D possibly TRBD1 on 6 matching bases. Trimming took 3 bases from V and 0 from J, leaving 14 bases between them. Germline assignment: CDR1 SQVTM and CDR2 ANQGSEA. This CDR3 has 15 residues. The CDR3 reads CSVDSSSGVNTEAFF. The CDR3 nucleotides read TGCAGCGTTGATTCCTCGTCAGGGGTGAACACTGAAGCTTTCTTT.

V usage is TRBV29-1 and J usage is TRBJ1-2; 8 nucleotides match TRBD1. V dropped 5 bases and J dropped 4; count of bases not matched to a gene: 12. Germline CDR1 SQVTM, CDR2 ANQGSEA. The CDR3 loop spans 15 amino acids. The CDR3 DNA sequence: TGCAGCGTTTTACTACCGGGACAGGAAATCTATGGCTACACCTTC. Amino acid sequence: CSVLLPGQEIYGYTF. Drawing the rest from reference TRBV29-1 and TRBJ1-2, the complete variable domain is SAVISQKPSRDICQRGTSLTIQCQVDSQVTMMFWYRQQPGQSLTLIATANQGSEATYESGFVIDKFPISRPNLTFSTLTVSNMSPEDSSIYLCSVLLPGQEIYGYTFGSGTRLTVV.

The chain uses TRBV29-1 and TRBJ2-5; the D is unclear. The CDR3 is 12 residues long. Per the germline V gene, CDR1 is SQVTM and CDR2 is ANQGSEA. Deletions cut 5 bases from V and 5 bases from J, with 12 bases between. CDR3 nucleotides: TGCAGCGTTCGAAAACAGATGGAGACCCAGTACTTC. Translation gives CSVRKQMETQYF.

This chain connects TRBV7-2 to TRBJ2-5, with TRBD1 identical over 8 bases. In germline, CDR1 is SGHTA, CDR2 FQGNSA. This CDR3 has 14 amino acids. J lost 2 bases, V lost 6 bases, and 5 bases had no gene match. CDR3 sequence reads: CASSRGQGQETQYF. The CDR3 DNA is TGTGCCAGCAGTCGCGGACAGGGACAAGAGACCCAGTACTTC.

The V call is TRBV18, the J call TRBJ1-2; 9 bases align to TRBD1. The CDR3 length is 14 residues. Germline V lookup: CDR1 KGHSH, CDR2 LQKENI. V was clipped by 3 bases and J by 5 bases; unmatched bases: 4. CDR3 bases: TGTGCCAGCTCACCGGTCGGGACAGGGTATGGCTACACCTTC. It specifies CASSPVGTGYGYTF. The complete variable domain, with remaining parts taken from reference TRBV18 and TRBJ1-2, reads NAGVMQNPRHLVRRRGQEARLRCSPMKGHSHVYWYRQLPEEGLKFMVYLQKENIIDESGMPKERFSAEFPKEGPSILRIQQVVRGDSAAYFCASSPVGTGYGYTFGSGTRLTVV.

This clone was observed a handful of times. For the CDR3, the DNA is TGTGCCAGCAGCTTAGGGGGACTTATAACCTACGAGCAGTACTTC. Encoded protein: CASSLGGLITYEQYF. The chain employs TRBV7-8 and TRBJ2-7; tentative D call: TRBD2 (6 bases). Germline CDR1 and CDR2: SGHVS and FQNEAQ. CDR3 size: 15 residues. Between the trimmed V and J ends, which lost 1 base and 2 bases, there was a span of 12 bases.

This clone was detected only once. The chain is built from TRBV27 and TRBJ1-1; tentative D call: TRBD1 (5 bases). The germline gives CDR1 MNHEY, CDR2 SMNVEV (reference sequence). CDR3 length: 13 residues. The ends were cut back, 3 bases at V and 0 bases at J, with 5 bases in the middle. This CDR3 is CASSFRVNTEAFF. The CDR3 nucleotides read TGTGCCAGCAGTTTCAGGGTGAACACTGAAGCTTTCTTT.

The rearrangement links TRBV5-4 to TRBJ2-5; 7 nucleotides align to TRBD1. The DNA end is a closer match to TRBJ2-7, so the J assignment may be wrong. This CDR3 comprises 14 residues. Germline V CDR1 and CDR2: SGHNT, YYREEE (reference sequence). The CDR3 DNA reads as TGTGCCAGCAGCTTGTCAGACAGGGCCTACGAGCAGTACTTC. It yields the protein CASSLSDRAYEQYF.

The chain combines TRBV9 with TRBJ1-2; 8 nucleotides match TRBD1. The V segment lost 3 bases and the J segment 5 bases; nucleotides outside the gene matches: 3. CDR1 is SGDLS, CDR2 YYNGEE, per germline. The CDR3 spans 13 residues. For the CDR3, the DNA is TGTGCCAGCAGCGAAGGACAGGGATATGGCTACACCTTC. Protein: CASSEGQGYGYTF.

A single count supports this clone. V is TRBV28 and J is TRBJ1-1, with TRBD1 matching 7 bases. The V segment lost 4 bases and the J segment 0 bases; nucleotides outside the gene matches: 5. The germline CDR1 and CDR2 sequences are MDHEN and SYDVKM. CDR3 size: 15 residues. The CDR3 nucleotides are TGTGCCAGCAGTTCCTGGACAGGAATGAACACTGAAGCTTTCTTT. Protein: CASSSWTGMNTEAFF.

The genes are TRBV7-2 and TRBJ2-5, with TRBD1 matching 11 bases. V lost 8 bases, J lost 5 bases, and 7 bases stayed unmatched. The CDR3 runs to 14 residues. Germline V gene sequence: CDR1 SGHTA, CDR2 FQGNSA. The CDR3 loop is CASAGQGAFETQYF. The DNA for the CDR3 is TGTGCCAGCGCCGGACAGGGGGCTTTTGAGACCCAGTACTTC.

A few counts support this clone. The chain links TRBV5-1 to TRBJ2-2; 9 bases align to TRBD2. There are 16 residues in the CDR3. CDR1 and CDR2 (germline): SGHRS, YFSETQ. With V trimmed by 0 bases and J by 0 bases, 0 bases remained unmatched. CDR3 residues: CASSLGLAANTGELFF. CDR3 sequence (DNA): TGCGCCAGCAGCTTGGGACTAGCGGCGAACACCGGGGAGCTGTTTTTT.

V gene TRBV5-1 combines with J gene TRBJ2-7; 9 bases map to TRBD1. With 4 bases clipped from V and 0 bases from J, the junction kept 5 bases outside the gene matches. CDR1 is SGHRS and CDR2 is YFSETQ in the germline V gene. The CDR3 has 15 residues. The CDR3 sequence is CASSRGTGISYEQYV. Written as DNA, the CDR3 is TGCGCCAGCAGCCGCGGGACAGGGATCTCCTACGAGCAGTACGTC.

Written as DNA, the CDR3 is TGTGCCAGCGGGCGGGACAGCCTTACATACGAGCAGTACTTC. Translation gives CASGRDSLTYEQYF. This rearrangement joins TRBV11-2 to TRBJ2-7; perhaps TRBD1 as D (7 bases). Trimming took off 8 bases at V and 4 bases at J, with 18 bases between the two ends. The length of the CDR3 is 14 residues. CDR1 and CDR2 from the germline V gene are SGHAT and FQNNGV.

In its sample, this clone was seen once. The chain couples TRBV6-6 to TRBJ2-7, with 11 bases that match TRBD2. V lost 4 bases and J lost 2; bases outside the gene matches: 7. Germline V CDR1 and CDR2: MNHNY, SVGAGI (reference sequence). This CDR3 has 16 residues. The CDR3: CASSFALAGGAYEQYF. As DNA, the CDR3 is TGTGCCAGCAGTTTCGCCCTAGCGGGAGGAGCCTACGAGCAGTACTTC.

The rearrangement links TRBV29-1 to TRBJ2-7, with D unclear. The CDR3 totals 14 residues. Germline values: CDR1 SQVTM, CDR2 ANQGSEA. Trimming cost V 3 bases and J 3 bases, with 15 bases left between them. CDR3 region: CSVEIRGINYEQYF. In DNA form, the CDR3 reads TGCAGCGTTGAGATTCGCGGAATCAACTACGAGCAGTACTTC.